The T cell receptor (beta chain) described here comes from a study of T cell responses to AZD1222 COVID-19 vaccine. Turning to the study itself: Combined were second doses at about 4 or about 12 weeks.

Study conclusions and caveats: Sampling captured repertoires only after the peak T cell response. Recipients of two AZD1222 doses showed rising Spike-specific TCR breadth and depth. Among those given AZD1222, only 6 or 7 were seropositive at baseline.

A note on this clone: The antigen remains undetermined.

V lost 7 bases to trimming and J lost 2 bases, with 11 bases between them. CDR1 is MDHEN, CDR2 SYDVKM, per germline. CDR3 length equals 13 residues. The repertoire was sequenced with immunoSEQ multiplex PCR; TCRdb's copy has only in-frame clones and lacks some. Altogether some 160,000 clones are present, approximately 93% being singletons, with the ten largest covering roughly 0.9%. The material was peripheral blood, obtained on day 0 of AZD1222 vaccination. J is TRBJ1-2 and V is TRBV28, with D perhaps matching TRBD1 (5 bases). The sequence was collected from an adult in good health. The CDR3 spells CASMDRGNYGYTF. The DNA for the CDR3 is TGTGCCAGCATGGATAGGGGAAACTATGGCTACACCTTC.